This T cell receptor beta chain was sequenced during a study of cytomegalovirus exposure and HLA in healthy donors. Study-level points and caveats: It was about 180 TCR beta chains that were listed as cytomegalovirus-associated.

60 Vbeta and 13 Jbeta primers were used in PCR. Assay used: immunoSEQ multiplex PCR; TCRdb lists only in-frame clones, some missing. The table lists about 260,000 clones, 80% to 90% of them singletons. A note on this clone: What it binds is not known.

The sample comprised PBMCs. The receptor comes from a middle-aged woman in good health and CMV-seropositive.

CDR3 nucleotide sequence: TGCGCCAGCAGCCATTCCCAGGGGGCGAGGAACTATGGCTACACCTTC. Protein product: CASSHSQGARNYGYTF. The V call is TRBV4-3, the J call TRBJ1-2; 8 bases map to TRBD1. Germline V lookup: CDR1 LGHNA, CDR2 YSLEER. This CDR3 is built from 16 residues. With 3 bases clipped from V and 2 bases from J, the junction kept 8 bases outside the gene matches.